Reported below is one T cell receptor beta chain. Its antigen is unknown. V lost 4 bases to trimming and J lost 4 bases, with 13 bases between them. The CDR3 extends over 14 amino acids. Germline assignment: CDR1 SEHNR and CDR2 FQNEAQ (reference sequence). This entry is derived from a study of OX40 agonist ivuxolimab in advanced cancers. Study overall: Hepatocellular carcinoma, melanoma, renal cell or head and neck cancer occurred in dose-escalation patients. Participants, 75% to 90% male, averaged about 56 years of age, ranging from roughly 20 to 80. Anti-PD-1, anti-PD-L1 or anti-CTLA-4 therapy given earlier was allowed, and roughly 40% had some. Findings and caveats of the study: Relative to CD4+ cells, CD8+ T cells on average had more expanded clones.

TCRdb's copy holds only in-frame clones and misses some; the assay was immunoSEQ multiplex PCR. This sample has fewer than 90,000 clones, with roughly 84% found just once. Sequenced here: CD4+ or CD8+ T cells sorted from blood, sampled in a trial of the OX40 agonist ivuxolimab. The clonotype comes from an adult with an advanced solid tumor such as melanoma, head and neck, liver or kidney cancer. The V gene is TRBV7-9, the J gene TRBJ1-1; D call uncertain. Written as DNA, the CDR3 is TGTGCCAGCAGCTATTTAGTCGATTCCACTGAAGCTTTCTTT. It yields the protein CASSYLVDSTEAFF.